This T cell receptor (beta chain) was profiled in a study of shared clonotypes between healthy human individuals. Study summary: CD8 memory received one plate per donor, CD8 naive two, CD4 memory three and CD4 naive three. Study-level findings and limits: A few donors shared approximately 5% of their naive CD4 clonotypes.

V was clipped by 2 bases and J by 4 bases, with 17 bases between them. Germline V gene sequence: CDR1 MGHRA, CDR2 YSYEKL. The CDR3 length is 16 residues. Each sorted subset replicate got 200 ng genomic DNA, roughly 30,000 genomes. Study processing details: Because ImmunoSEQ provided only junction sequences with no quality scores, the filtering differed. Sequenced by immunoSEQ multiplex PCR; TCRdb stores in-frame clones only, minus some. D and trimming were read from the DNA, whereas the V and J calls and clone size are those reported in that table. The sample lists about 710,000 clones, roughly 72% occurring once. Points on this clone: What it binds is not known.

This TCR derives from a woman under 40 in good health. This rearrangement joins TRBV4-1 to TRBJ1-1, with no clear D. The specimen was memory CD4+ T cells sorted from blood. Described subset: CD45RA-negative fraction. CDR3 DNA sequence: TGCGCCAGCAGCCAACAAGGAAGGGCGGGAGTCACTGAAGCTTTCTTT. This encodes CASSQQGRAGVTEAFF.